The sequence of this T cell receptor beta chain was determined in a study of T cell responses to AZD1222 COVID-19 vaccine. Study observations and caveats: Females made up more of the donors, who were largely white British, and clonal diversity may have come out too low.

In the case of this clone: Its antigen remains unidentified.

Here immunoSEQ multiplex PCR was the method, and the copy in TCRdb shows in-frame clones only, minus some. The sample yields 70,000 or so clones, 87% seen once. The J segment lost 7 bases and the V segment lost 1 base, leaving 7 bases of the junction unmatched. The CDR3 contains 15 residues. Germline CDR1 SGDLS, CDR2 YYNGEE. The TCR was taken from an adult in good health. The chain carries TRBV9 and TRBJ1-5; TRBD1 matches at 8 bases. The sequenced sample was peripheral blood, obtained on day 0 of AZD1222 vaccination. The CDR3 protein is CASSVLDRVRQPQHF. DNA for the CDR3: TGTGCCAGCAGCGTACTGGACAGGGTACGCCAGCCCCAGCATTTT.